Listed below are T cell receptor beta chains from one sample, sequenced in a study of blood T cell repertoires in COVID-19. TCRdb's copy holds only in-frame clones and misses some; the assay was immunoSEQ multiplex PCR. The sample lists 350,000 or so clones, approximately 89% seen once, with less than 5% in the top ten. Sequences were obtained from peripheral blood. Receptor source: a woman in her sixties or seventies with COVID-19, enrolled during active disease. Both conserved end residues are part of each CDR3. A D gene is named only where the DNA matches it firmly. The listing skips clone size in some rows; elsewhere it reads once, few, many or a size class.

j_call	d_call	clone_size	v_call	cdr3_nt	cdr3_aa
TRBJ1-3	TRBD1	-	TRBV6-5	TGTGCCAGCAGCAGGGACAGGGGTGGAAACACCATATATTTT	CASSRDRGGNTIYF
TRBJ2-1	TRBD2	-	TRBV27	TGTGCCAGCAGTTTATTAACGCGGGGGTACAATGAGCAGTTCTTC	CASSLLTRGYNEQFF
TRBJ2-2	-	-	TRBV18	TGTGCCAGCTCCCTCGACAGAACCGGGGAGCTGTTTTTT	CASSLDRTGELFF
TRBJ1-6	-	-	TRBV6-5	TGTGCCAGCAGTTACGTCCTCGCAGACTATAATTCACCCCTCCACTTT	CASSYVLADYNSPLHF
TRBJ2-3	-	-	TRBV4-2	TGTGCCAGCAGCCAAGAGGAGGATACGCAGTATTTT	CASSQEEDTQYF
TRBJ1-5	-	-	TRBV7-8	TGTGCCAGCAGCTTAGGTACAGGCAATCAGCCCCAGCATTTT	CASSLGTGNQPQHF
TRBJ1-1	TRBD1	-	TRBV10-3	TGTGCCATCAGTGGCAGGGGGGACACTGAAGCTTTCTTT	CAISGRGDTEAFF
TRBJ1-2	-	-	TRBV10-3	TGTGCCATCAGTGTTCGGGAGGGCACCATAACTAACTATGGCTACACCTTC	CAISVREGTITNYGYTF
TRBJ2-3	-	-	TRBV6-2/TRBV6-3	TGTGCCAGCAGTCGACAGGGCGGGGCAGATACGCAGTATTTT	CASSRQGGADTQYF
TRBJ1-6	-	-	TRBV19	TGTGCCAGTAGTATACCCCCAGGACGGGGAACTAGCTCCTATAATTCACCCCTCCACTTT	CASSIPPGRGTSSYNSPLHF
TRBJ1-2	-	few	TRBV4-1	TGCGCCAGCAGCCATTTGACATATAACTATGGCTACACCTTC	CASSHLTYNYGYTF
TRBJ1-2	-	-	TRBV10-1	TGCGCCAGCAACCCGAAGGGGCAGGGGCTTAACTATGGCTACACCTTC	CASNPKGQGLNYGYTF
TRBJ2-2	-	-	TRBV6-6	TGTGCCAGCAGCTTTACTAGGACCGGGGAGCTGTTTTTT	CASSFTRTGELFF
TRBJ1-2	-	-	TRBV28	TGTGCCAGCAGCCCCAGGGCTAATGGCTACACCTTC	CASSPRANGYTF
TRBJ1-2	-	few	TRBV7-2	TGTGCCAGCAGCTTAGCGCCCCAGGGCTACACCTTC	CASSLAPQGYTF
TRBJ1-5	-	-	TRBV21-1	TGTGCCAGCAGCAAAGCCCCTGACAGGGGCCTTAATCAGCCCCAGCATTTT	CASSKAPDRGLNQPQHF
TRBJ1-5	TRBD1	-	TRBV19	TGTGCCAGTAGTATAGGGAGGGGGCAGGGGGCCCGCCGCAATCAGCCCCAGCATTTT	CASSIGRGQGARRNQPQHF
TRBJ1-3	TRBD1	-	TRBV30	TGTGCCTGGGAAAGACAGGGGTTGTCTGGAAACACCATATATTTT	CAWERQGLSGNTIYF
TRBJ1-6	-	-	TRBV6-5	TGTGCCAGCAGACAGGAGGGGGGGTATAATTCACCCCTCCACTTT	CASRQEGGYNSPLHF
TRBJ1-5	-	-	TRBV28	TGTGCCAGCAGTCCCAGGACTGTGGAGGGCAATCAGCCCCAGCATTTT	CASSPRTVEGNQPQHF
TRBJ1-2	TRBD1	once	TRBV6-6	TGTGCCAGCAGTTACGCACAGGGGGACTCTGGCTACACCTTC	CASSYAQGDSGYTF
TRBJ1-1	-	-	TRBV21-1	TGTGCCATCTCGACCCCGGGGGCGGGAGGAACTGAAGCTTTCTTT	CAISTPGAGGTEAFF
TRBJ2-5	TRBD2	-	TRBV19	TGTGCCAGTAGGACTAGCGGGGGTGAGACCCAGTACTTC	CASRTSGGETQYF
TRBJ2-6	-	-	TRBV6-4	TGTGCCAGCTCACAGGGTGCTGGGGCCAACGTCCTGACTTTC	CASSQGAGANVLTF
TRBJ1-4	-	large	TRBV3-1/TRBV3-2	TGTGCCAGCAGCCGGAGTACACCGAGGGCTAATGAAAAACTGTTTTTT	CASSRSTPRANEKLFF
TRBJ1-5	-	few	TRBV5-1	TGCGCCAGCAGCTTTAGGGGGAATCAGCCCCAGCATTTT	CASSFRGNQPQHF
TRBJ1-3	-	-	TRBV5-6	TGTGCCAGCAGCTTCCAGGGTGCCTACTCTGGAAACACCATATATTTT	CASSFQGAYSGNTIYF
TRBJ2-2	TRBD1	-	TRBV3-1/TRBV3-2	TGTGCCAGCAGCGAATGGACAGGGGGGGACACCGGGGAGCTGTTTTTT	CASSEWTGGDTGELFF
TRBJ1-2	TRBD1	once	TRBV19	TGTGCCAGTAGTCCGGGGGACAGGGTGTATGGCTACACCTTC	CASSPGDRVYGYTF
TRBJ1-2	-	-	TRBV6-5	TGTGCCAGCACCCTGGACAGTCACGACAGGCTCTACACCTTC	CASTLDSHDRLYTF
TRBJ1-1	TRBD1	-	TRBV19	TGTGCCAGTACGGGAGGGGGCGGTGGGGAACCTGAAGCTTTCTTT	CASTGGGGGEPEAFF
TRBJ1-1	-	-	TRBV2	TGTGCCAGCGGCTTTCCGACTGAAGCTTTCTTT	CASGFPTEAFF
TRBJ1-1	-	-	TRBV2	TGTGCCAGCACCGTCAGCGGGAACACTGAAGCTTTCTTT	CASTVSGNTEAFF
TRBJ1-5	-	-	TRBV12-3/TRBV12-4	TGTGCCAGCAGTGAGGGAGGCAATCAGCCCCAGCATTTT	CASSEGGNQPQHF
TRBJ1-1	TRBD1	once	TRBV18	TGTGCCAGCTCACCCCTTGTCCTTACAGGGGGGAATGAAGCTTTCTTT	CASSPLVLTGGNEAFF
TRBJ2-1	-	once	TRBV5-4	TGTGCCAGCAGCTTGGCCCTCTACAATGAGCAGTTCTTC	CASSLALYNEQFF
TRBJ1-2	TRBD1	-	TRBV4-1	TGCGCCAGCAGCCCCGGATCAGGACAGGATGGAAACTATGGCTACACCTTC	CASSPGSGQDGNYGYTF
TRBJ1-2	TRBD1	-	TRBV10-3	TGTGCCATCAAGGCGACAGGGGGCGATCTATATGGCTACACCTTC	CAIKATGGDLYGYTF
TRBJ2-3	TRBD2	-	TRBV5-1	TGCGCCAGCAGCCCCGGACTAGTCACAGATACGCAGTATTTT	CASSPGLVTDTQYF
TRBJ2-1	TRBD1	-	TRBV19	TGTGCCAGTAGTAGAGTCAGGGGGACCCACAATGAGCAGTTCTTC	CASSRVRGTHNEQFF
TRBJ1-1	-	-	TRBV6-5	TGTGCCAGCACCACTGTGAACACTGAAGCTTTCTTT	CASTTVNTEAFF
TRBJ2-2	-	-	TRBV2	TGTGCCAGCAGTGATACCTGGGCCAACACCGGGGAGCTGTTTTTT	CASSDTWANTGELFF
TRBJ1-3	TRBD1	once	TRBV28	TGTGCCAGCAGTTCCCGTCCCGGGACAGGGGGCGGTGGAAACACCATATATTTT	CASSSRPGTGGGGNTIYF
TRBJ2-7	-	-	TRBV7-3	TGTGCCAGCAGCCAGGGGGGAGCCTACGAGCAGTACTTC	CASSQGGAYEQYF
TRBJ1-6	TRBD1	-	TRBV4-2	TGTGCCAGCAGCCATGAACAGGGGGCCGGGTCACCCCTCCACTTT	CASSHEQGAGSPLHF
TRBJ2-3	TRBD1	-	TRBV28	TGTGCCAGTTTTACGACAGGGACGCCAGATACGCAGTATTTT	CASFTTGTPDTQYF
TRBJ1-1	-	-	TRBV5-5	TGTGCCAGCAGCTTGGCGGGGGGAAAGGGTGAAGCTTTCTTT	CASSLAGGKGEAFF
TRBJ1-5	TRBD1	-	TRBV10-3	TGTGCCATCGGACAGGGGGTTCGGGGTGATCAGCCCCAGCATTTT	CAIGQGVRGDQPQHF
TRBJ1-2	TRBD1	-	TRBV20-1	TGCAGTGCTAGTGGGACAGGGGCTAACTATGGCTACACCTTC	CSASGTGANYGYTF